Below are 18 T cell receptor beta chains sequenced from a single sample in a study of radiotherapy plus CTLA-4 blockade in lung cancer. Profiled with immunoSEQ multiplex PCR; TCRdb holds only in-frame clones, not every one. Here the sample spans about 120,000 clones, 81% being singletons. Material: peripheral blood, obtained from a patient treated with radiotherapy plus ipilimumab. The source of these receptors is a human donor with non-small cell lung cancer that progressed on radiotherapy plus ipilimumab. Some clones in this sample may be carry-over from other donors' samples.

Regarding this clone: It may be a read error: a sequence one base away is much more abundant. The chain recombines TRBV25-1 with TRBJ2-2; perhaps TRBD1 as D (5 bases). Trimming took off 4 bases at V and 2 bases at J, with 14 bases between the two ends. This CDR3 has 16 residues. Germline V CDR1 and CDR2: MGHDK, SYGVNS. Here the CDR3 DNA reads TGTGCCAGCAGTGGGGCAGGGAAGGTTAACACCGGGGAGCTGTTTTTT. The encoded protein is CASSGAGKVNTGELFF.

The V and J genes are TRBV30 and TRBJ1-5; 9 bases map to TRBD1. This CDR3 has 15 amino acids. The V segment lost 3 bases and the J segment 5 bases; nucleotides outside the gene matches: 8. CDR1 and CDR2 from the germline V gene are GTSNPN and SVGIG (reference sequence). CDR3 residues: CAWSQSTGGDQPQHF. CDR3 sequence (DNA): TGTGCCTGGAGCCAATCAACAGGGGGCGATCAGCCCCAGCATTTT.

The J gene is TRBJ1-2, the V gene TRBV6-5; 7 bases map to TRBD1. The germline CDR1 and CDR2 sequences are MNHEY and SVGAGI. V dropped 1 base and J dropped 5; count of bases not matched to a gene: 7. The CDR3 runs 15 residues. CDR3 sequence: CASSYYAAGGYGYTF. The CDR3 bases are TGTGCCAGCAGTTACTACGCGGCAGGGGGTTATGGCTACACCTTC.

In its sample, this clone was seen once. V gene TRBV4-2 combines with J gene TRBJ1-4; D is undetermined. With 3 bases removed from V and 5 bases from J, the gap between germline ends came to 10 bases. Germline values: CDR1 LGHNA, CDR2 YNFKEQ. This CDR3 has 14 amino acids. Here the CDR3 DNA reads TGTGCCAGCAGCCACCGGATTGCGAATGAAAAACTGTTTTTT. This gives the protein CASSHRIANEKLFF.

This clone appeared a single time. The gene calls are TRBV27 and TRBJ1-2; D gene uncertain. Germline V gene lookup returns CDR1 MNHEY and CDR2 SMNVEV (reference sequence). Between the trimmed V and J ends, which lost 2 bases and 3 bases, there was a span of 7 bases. This CDR3 has 13 amino acids. The CDR3 DNA follows: TGTGCCAGCAGTTTAACTCCTTACTATGGCTACACCTTC. It is translated as CASSLTPYYGYTF.

The V gene is TRBV5-5, the J gene TRBJ2-3; 10 bases agree with TRBD2. The CDR3 has 17 residues. V gave up 0 bases and J gave up 2 bases; unmatched junction bases: 6. From germline, CDR1 is SGHKS and CDR2 YYEKEE (reference sequence). CDR3 sequence: CASSLGGSGGPTDTQYF. The DNA of the CDR3 is TGTGCCAGCAGCTTGGGTGGTAGCGGGGGGCCCACAGATACGCAGTATTTT.

This chain connects TRBV4-3 to TRBJ2-3; D is ambiguous. Trimming took off 1 base at V and 2 bases at J, with 13 bases between the two ends. The CDR3 loop spans 16 amino acids. CDR1 and CDR2 from the germline V gene are LGHNA and YSLEER. This chain's CDR3 is CASSQVEVHATDTQYF. The CDR3 DNA is TGCGCCAGCAGCCAAGTAGAAGTCCACGCCACAGATACGCAGTATTTT.

V is TRBV6-1 and J is TRBJ2-3; D is unresolved. V was shortened by 6 bases and J by 1 base, with 11 bases between the two germline ends. CDR3 length: 14 amino acids. Per the germline V gene, CDR1 is MNHNS and CDR2 is SASEGT. The CDR3 sequence is CASSDPPGTDTQYF. The CDR3, as DNA: TGTGCCAGCAGCGACCCACCAGGCACAGATACGCAGTATTTT.

The chain carries TRBV7-9 and TRBJ2-2; no firm D call. Germline V gives CDR1 SEHNR, CDR2 FQNEAQ (reference sequence). V shed 5 bases and J shed 8 bases, with 6 bases lying between them. The CDR3 has 11 residues. The DNA of the CDR3 is TGTGCCAGCAGCCCCTGGGGGGAGCTGTTTTTT. It encodes CASSPWGELFF. Variable domain in full (rest from reference TRBV7-9 and TRBJ2-2): DTGVSQNPRHKITKRGQNVTFRCDPISEHNRLYWYRQTLGQGPEFLTYFQNEAQLEKSRLLSDRFSAERPKGSFSTLEIQRTEQGDSAMYLCASSPWGELFFGEGSRLTVL.

V usage is TRBV15 and J usage is TRBJ2-7; 8 nucleotides line up with TRBD2. After removal of 0 bases from V and 1 base from J, the junction contained 2 bases not matched to a gene. Germline V gives CDR1 LNHNV, CDR2 YYDKDF (reference sequence). The CDR3 has 15 residues. The CDR3 spells CATSRDLAGSYEQYF. CDR3 sequence (DNA): TGTGCCACCAGCAGAGATCTAGCGGGTTCCTACGAGCAGTACTTC.

The V gene is TRBV19, the J gene TRBJ1-3; 7 bases agree with TRBD1. Trimming at V came to 1 base and at J to 0 bases, leaving 0 bases not matched to a gene. The CDR3 covers 15 residues. The germline CDR1 and CDR2 sequences are LNHDA and SQIVND (reference sequence). For the CDR3, the DNA is TGTGCCAGTAGTATAGGGACAGGCTCTGGAAACACCATATATTTT. Translated: CASSIGTGSGNTIYF.

The rearrangement links TRBV27 to TRBJ1-2; TRBD1 matches 7 bases. With 3 bases clipped from V and 5 bases from J, the junction kept 12 bases outside the gene matches. The CDR3 extends over 16 amino acids. Germline CDR1 MNHEY, CDR2 SMNVEV (reference sequence). The CDR3: CASSFLTGKDRYGYTF. DNA of the CDR3: TGTGCCAGCAGTTTCTTGACAGGGAAAGACCGATATGGCTACACCTTC.

This clone turned up a few times. One end of the junction varies from germline; a read error may be responsible. The chain has TRBV7-7 and TRBJ2-1; a weak D match, TRBD1 (5 bases). The CDR3 is 14 amino acids. Per the germline V gene, CDR1 is SSHAT and CDR2 is FNYEAQ (reference sequence). This CDR3 reads CASSLGRRGAEQFF. The CDR3 bases are TGTGCTAGCAGCTTAGGACGCCGTGGGGCAGAGCAGTTCTTC.

This clone was picked up one time. At the DNA level, this CDR3 is encoded by other sequences in the same sample as well. In nucleotides, the CDR3 is TGTGCCAGCAGTCGTTTCTTAGACTTATATGGCTACACCTTC. Residues: CASSRFLDLYGYTF. The genes are TRBV6-5 and TRBJ1-2; D is unclear. The CDR3 is 14 residues long. The germline CDR1 and CDR2 sequences are MNHEY and SVGAGI. Trimming cost V 5 bases and J 5 bases, with 15 bases left between them.

V gene TRBV28 combines with J gene TRBJ2-7; 7 bases are shared with TRBD1. Losses at the gene ends were 6 bases for V and 0 bases for J; bases not matched to a gene: 8. CDR1 and CDR2 from the germline V gene are MDHEN and SYDVKM. The CDR3 runs to 15 residues. The CDR3 is CASRWTGTVSYEQYF. As DNA, the CDR3 is TGTGCCAGCAGATGGACCGGGACAGTCTCCTACGAGCAGTACTTC.

The chain employs TRBV9 and TRBJ1-1; TRBD1 is a possible D gene (5 bases). Germline lookup yields CDR1 SGDLS and CDR2 YYNGEE. V lost 4 bases, J lost 1 base, and 11 bases lay in between. The CDR3 runs 14 residues. The CDR3 DNA reads TGTGCCAGCAGCCCATCTGGACAGAACACTGAAGCTTTCTTT. This sequence encodes CASSPSGQNTEAFF.

The chain is built from TRBV19 and TRBJ2-1; D perhaps matches TRBD1 (5 bases). The V end was cut by 3 bases, the J end by 8 bases, with 14 bases between. Germline CDR1 LNHDA, CDR2 SQIVND (reference sequence). The CDR3 loop spans 14 amino acids. CDR3 nucleotides: TGTGCCAGTAGTATCCTCGTGGGGCAGCATGAGCAGTTCTTC. Translated, it gives CASSILVGQHEQFF.

CDR3 protein: CASSEFGGQTYEQYF. CDR3 sequence (DNA): TGTGCCAGCAGTGAATTCGGGGGCCAGACCTACGAGCAGTACTTC. This chain uses TRBV25-1 with TRBJ2-7; D possibly uses TRBD1 or TRBD2 (6 bases each). In germline, CDR1 is MGHDK, CDR2 SYGVNS. The CDR3 runs to 15 residues. V gave up 1 base and J gave up 2 bases, with 12 bases separating them.